This TCR beta chain was sequenced in a study of technical replicates of blood from a handful of donors. Germline values: CDR1 PRHDT, CDR2 FYEKMQ (reference sequence). J gave up 5 bases and V 3 bases, and 4 bases lay outside the gene matches. The CDR3 contains 16 residues. Profiled with immunoSEQ multiplex PCR; TCRdb holds only in-frame clones, not every one. The sample gives roughly 70,000 clones, 85% to 95% of which show up once; 0.25% to 0.3% is in the top ten. Sequencing was performed on T cells isolated from PBMCs. J is TRBJ2-2 and V is TRBV13, with TRBD2 matching over 12 bases. The sequence was obtained from a human donor in good health. CDR3 sequence (DNA): TGTGCCAGCAGCTTTGGACTAGCGGGGACTACCGGGGAGCTGTTTTTT. Its protein is CASSFGLAGTTGELFF.